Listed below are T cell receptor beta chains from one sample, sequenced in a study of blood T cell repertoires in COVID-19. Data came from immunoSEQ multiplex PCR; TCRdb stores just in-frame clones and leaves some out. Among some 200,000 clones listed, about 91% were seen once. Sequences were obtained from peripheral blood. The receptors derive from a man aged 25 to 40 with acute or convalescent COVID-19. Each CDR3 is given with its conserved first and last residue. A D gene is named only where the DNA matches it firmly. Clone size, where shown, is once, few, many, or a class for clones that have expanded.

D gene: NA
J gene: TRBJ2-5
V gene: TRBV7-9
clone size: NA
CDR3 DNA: TGTGCCAGCAGCTTTTCGGGGGTGAACGAGACCCAGTACTTC
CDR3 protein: CASSFSGVNETQYF

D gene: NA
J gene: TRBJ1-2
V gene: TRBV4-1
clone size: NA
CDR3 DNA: TGCGCCAGCAGCCAAGAAAATACCGGTGGCTATGGCTACACCTTC
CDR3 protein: CASSQENTGGYGYTF

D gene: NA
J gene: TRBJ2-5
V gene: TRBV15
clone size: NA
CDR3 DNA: TGTGCCACCAGCAGAGGCATGGACAGCGGAGAGACCCAGTACTTC
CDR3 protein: CATSRGMDSGETQYF

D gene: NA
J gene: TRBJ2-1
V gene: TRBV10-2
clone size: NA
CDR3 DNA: TGCGCCGCCTCAAACCCTCACCTCTTTGGCTATGAGCAGTTCTTC
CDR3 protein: CAASNPHLFGYEQFF

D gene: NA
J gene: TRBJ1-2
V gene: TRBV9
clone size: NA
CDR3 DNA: TGTGCCAGCAGCCCCCAAGACTTGGGCTATGGCTACACCTTC
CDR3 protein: CASSPQDLGYGYTF

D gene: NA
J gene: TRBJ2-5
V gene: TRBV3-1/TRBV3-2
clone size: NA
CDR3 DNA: TGTGCCAGCAGCCCCGATAGAGAGACCCAGTACTTC
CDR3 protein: CASSPDRETQYF

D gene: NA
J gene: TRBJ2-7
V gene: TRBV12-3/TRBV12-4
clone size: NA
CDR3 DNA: TGTGCCAGCAGGTCAGGGTACTCCTACGAGCAGTACTTC
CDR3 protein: CASRSGYSYEQYF

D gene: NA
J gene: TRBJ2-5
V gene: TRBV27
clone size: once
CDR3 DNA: TGTGCCAGCAGAAATAGGGGGGAGACCCAGTACTTC
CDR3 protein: CASRNRGETQYF

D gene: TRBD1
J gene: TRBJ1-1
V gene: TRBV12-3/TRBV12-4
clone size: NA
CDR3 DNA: TGTGCCAGCGGGACAGGGAACACTGAAGCTTTCTTT
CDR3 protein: CASGTGNTEAFF

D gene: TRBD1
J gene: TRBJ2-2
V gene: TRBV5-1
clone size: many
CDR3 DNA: TGCGCCAGCAATCCGACCGGGACAGCGAACACCGGGGAGCTGTTTTTT
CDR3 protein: CASNPTGTANTGELFF

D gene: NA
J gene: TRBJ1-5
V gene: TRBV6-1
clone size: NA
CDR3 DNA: TGTGCCAGCAGTGAATTAGGTGCTGGGCCAGCCCAGATCCCGCCCCAGCATTTT
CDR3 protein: CASSELGAGPAQIPPQHF

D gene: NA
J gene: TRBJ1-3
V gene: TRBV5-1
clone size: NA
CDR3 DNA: TGCGCCAGCAGCCTCGGTGGCACCATATATTTT
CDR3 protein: CASSLGGTIYF

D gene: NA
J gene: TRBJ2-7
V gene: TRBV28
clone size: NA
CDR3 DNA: TGTGCCAGCAGGAAGGGACAACGAGAGCAGTACTTC
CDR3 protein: CASRKGQREQYF

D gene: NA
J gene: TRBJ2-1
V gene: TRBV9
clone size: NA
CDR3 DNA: TGTGCCAGCAACAGGGAGGGGGGAGGCCCCAATGAGCAGTTCTTC
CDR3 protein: CASNREGGGPNEQFF

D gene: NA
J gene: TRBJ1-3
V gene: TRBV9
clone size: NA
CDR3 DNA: TGTGCCAGCAGCGTAGCTCTCGGGGTTCAAGGAAACACCATATATTTT
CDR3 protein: CASSVALGVQGNTIYF

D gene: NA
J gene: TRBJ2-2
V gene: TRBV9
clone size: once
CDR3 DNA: TGTGCCAGCAGCCCTCGCACAGGCGCGGAGCTGTTTTTT
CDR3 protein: CASSPRTGAELFF

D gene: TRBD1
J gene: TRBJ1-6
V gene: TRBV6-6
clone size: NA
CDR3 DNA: TGTGCCAGTGATACAGGGGGAAATTCACCCCTCCACTTT
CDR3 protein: CASDTGGNSPLHF

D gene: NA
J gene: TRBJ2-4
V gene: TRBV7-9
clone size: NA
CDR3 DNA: TGTGCCAGCAGCTTAGCGCAGGGAAACATTCAGTACTTC
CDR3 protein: CASSLAQGNIQYF

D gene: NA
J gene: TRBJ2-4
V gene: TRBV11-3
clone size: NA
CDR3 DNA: TGTGCCAGCAGCTTAGATACAGGGAACGTGTCCAAAAACATTCAGTACTTC
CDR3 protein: CASSLDTGNVSKNIQYF

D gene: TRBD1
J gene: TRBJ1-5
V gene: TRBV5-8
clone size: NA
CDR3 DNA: TGTGCCAGCAGCTCAGGGGGAGTAGGCAATCAGCCCCAGCATTTT
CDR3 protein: CASSSGGVGNQPQHF

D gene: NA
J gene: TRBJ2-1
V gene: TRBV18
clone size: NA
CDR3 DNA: TGTGCCAGCTCACCAGACATGGATTACAATGAGCAGTTCTTC
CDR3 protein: CASSPDMDYNEQFF

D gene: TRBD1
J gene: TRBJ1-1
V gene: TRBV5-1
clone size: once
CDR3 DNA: TGCGCCAGCGCGAGGACAGGGGACTCTGAAGCTTTCTTT
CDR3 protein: CASARTGDSEAFF

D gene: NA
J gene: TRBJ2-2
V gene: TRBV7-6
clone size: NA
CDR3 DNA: TGTGCCAGCAGCCAATCTCCGACAACCGGAGGGGAGCTGTTTTTT
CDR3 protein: CASSQSPTTGGELFF

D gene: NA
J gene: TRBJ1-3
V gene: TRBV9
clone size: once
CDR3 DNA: TGTGCCAGCAGCCCGTCCCCGGGTGGAAACACCATATATTTT
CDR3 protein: CASSPSPGGNTIYF

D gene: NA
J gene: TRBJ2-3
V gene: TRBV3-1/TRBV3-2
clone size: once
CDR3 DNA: TGTGCCAGCAGCCACCTACTTTCGGGGGCAGATACGCAGTATTTT
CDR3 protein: CASSHLLSGADTQYF

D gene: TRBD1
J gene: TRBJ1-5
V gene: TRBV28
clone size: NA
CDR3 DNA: TGTGCCAGCAGTGCATCCGGGGTAGGGGGCCATTTT
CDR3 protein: CASSASGVGGHF

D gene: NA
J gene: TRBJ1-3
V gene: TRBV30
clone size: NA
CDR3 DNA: TGTGCCGGCAGAAGTTCGTCTGGAAACACCATATATTTT
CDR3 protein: CAGRSSSGNTIYF

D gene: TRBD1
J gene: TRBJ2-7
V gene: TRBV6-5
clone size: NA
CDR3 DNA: TGTGCCAGCAGGCAGGGACAGGGAATCTACGAGCAGTACTTC
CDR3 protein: CASRQGQGIYEQYF

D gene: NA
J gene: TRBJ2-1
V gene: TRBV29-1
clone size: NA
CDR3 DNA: TGCAGCGTTGTAGGGGCGCTTAACGGCGATGAGCAGTTCTTC
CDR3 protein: CSVVGALNGDEQFF

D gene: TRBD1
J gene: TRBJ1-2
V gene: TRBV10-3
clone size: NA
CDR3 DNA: TGTGCCATCAGCTCGGGACAGGGCTACAGCTATGGCTACACCTTC
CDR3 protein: CAISSGQGYSYGYTF

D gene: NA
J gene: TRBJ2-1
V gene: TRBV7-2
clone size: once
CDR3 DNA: TGTGCCAGCAGTCTAGGGGTCAATGAGCAGTTCTTC
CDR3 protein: CASSLGVNEQFF